The 23 T cell receptor beta chains in this list originate from one sample, sequenced in a study of blood T cell repertoires in COVID-19. Clones were sequenced by immunoSEQ multiplex PCR, and TCRdb holds only the in-frame ones, with some missing. The sample has some 73,000 clones; 80% to 85% are singletons. Material for sequencing was peripheral blood. These receptors all come from a human donor in a cohort sampled during active COVID-19.

This clone was counted once. V is TRBV4-3 and J is TRBJ2-2, with D possibly TRBD1 on 6 matching bases. The CDR3 has 15 residues. Trimming removed 0 bases at V and 3 bases at J, with 8 bases between. Per germline, CDR1 LGHNA and CDR2 YSLEER. The CDR3 DNA reads TGCGCCAGCAGCCAAGACAGGGGCGACACCGGGGAGCTGTTTTTT. Translating it yields CASSQDRGDTGELFF.

V gene TRBV6-5 combines with J gene TRBJ2-5; the D gene is possibly TRBD1 (6 bases). This CDR3 contains 13 residues. V lost 3 bases and J 8 bases, leaving 13 bases between the germline ends. Germline assignment: CDR1 MNHEY and CDR2 SVGAGI. CDR3 amino acids: CASSYHKGETQYF. The CDR3 DNA reads TGTGCCAGCAGTTATCATAAGGGGGAAACCCAGTACTTC.

V is TRBV5-6 and J is TRBJ1-6; D remains unclear. The germline CDR1 and CDR2 sequences are SGHDT and YYEEEE. The CDR3 loop spans 13 amino acids. Trimming cost V 4 bases and J 7 bases, with 9 bases left between them. The CDR3 here is CASSPEINSPLHF. The CDR3 DNA sequence: TGTGCCAGCAGCCCCGAGATAAATTCACCCCTCCACTTT.

The chain employs TRBV15 and TRBJ1-5; no reliable D call. Germline CDR1 reads LNHNV; CDR2 reads YYDKDF (reference sequence). Trimming cost V 1 base and J 0 bases, with 4 bases left between them. This CDR3 contains 14 residues. The CDR3 region has the DNA TGTGCCACCAGCAGAGTCAGTAGCAATCAGCCCCAGCATTTT. Its protein product is CATSRVSSNQPQHF. Based on the CDR3 plus reference TRBV15 and TRBJ1-5, the full variable domain is DAMVIQNPRYQVTQFGKPVTLSCSQTLNHNVMYWYQQKSSQAPKLLFHYYDKDFNNEADTPDNFQSRRPNTSFCFLDIRSPGLGDTAMYLCATSRVSSNQPQHFGDGTRLSIL.

The chain links TRBV18 to TRBJ1-2, with unresolved D. The CDR3 loop spans 12 amino acids. Looked up from germline, CDR1 is KGHSH and CDR2 is LQKENI. V lost 3 bases and J 5 bases, leaving 7 bases between the germline ends. In DNA form, the CDR3 reads TGTGCCAGCTCACCCGAGGGTTATGGCTACACCTTC. It encodes CASSPEGYGYTF.

The genes are TRBV6-5 and TRBJ1-1, with a weak D call TRBD1 (5 bases). Germline V gives CDR1 MNHEY, CDR2 SVGAGI. This CDR3 comprises 14 residues. V dropped 2 bases and J dropped 7 bases, with 14 bases sitting between them. CDR3: CASSYAGGFSEAFF. CDR3 nucleotides: TGTGCCAGCAGTTACGCGGGGGGATTTAGTGAAGCTTTCTTT.

This rearrangement joins TRBV6-6 to TRBJ2-7; 9 bases agree with TRBD2. The CDR3 is 14 amino acids. The V and J ends lost 4 bases and 4 bases, in that order; junction bases with no gene match: 5. Looked up from germline, CDR1 is MNHNY and CDR2 is SVGAGI (reference sequence). The CDR3 region has the DNA TGTGCCAGCAGTTCCTCTAGCGGGGTTTACGAGCAGTACTTC. Encoded protein: CASSSSSGVYEQYF.

The chain links TRBV3-1 (or the pseudogene TRBV3-2) to TRBJ2-5; TRBD2 aligns across 9 bases. J gave up 4 bases and V 0 bases, and 3 bases lay outside the gene matches. This CDR3 has 15 residues. Germline CDR1 LGHDT, CDR2 YNNKEL (reference sequence). CDR3 amino acids: CASSQEGLARETQYF. The DNA for the CDR3 is TGTGCCAGCAGCCAAGAGGGACTAGCCCGAGAGACCCAGTACTTC.

The gene calls are TRBV6-6 and TRBJ2-1; D is undetermined. The length of the CDR3 is 15 residues. Trimming cost V 2 bases and J 8 bases, with 16 bases left between them. Germline CDR1 is MNHNY and CDR2 is SVGAGI (reference sequence). In nucleotides, the CDR3 is TGTGCCAGCAGTTACGGCATAATGGCAGGCGATGAGCAGTTCTTC. Translation: CASSYGIMAGDEQFF.

The J gene is TRBJ2-1, the V gene TRBV4-3, with D tentatively TRBD2 (6 bases). V was pared by 1 base and J by 9 bases, with 13 bases between. Germline values: CDR1 LGHNA, CDR2 YSLEER. The CDR3 is made up of 14 amino acids. The CDR3 region is CASSQASGVVEQFF. The CDR3 DNA reads TGCGCCAGCAGCCAAGCCTCGGGGGTGGTTGAGCAGTTCTTC.

The chain has TRBV10-3 and TRBJ2-3; maybe TRBD1 (6 bases). CDR3 length equals 13 residues. Germline CDR1 and CDR2: ENHRY and SYGVKD. V gave up 11 bases and J gave up 5 bases, with 17 bases separating them. CDR3 nucleotide sequence: TGTGCCCTCGGTGGGGGCGGTGGAGATACGCAGTATTTT. Its translation: CALGGGGGDTQYF.

This clone is a singleton in its sample. The chain links TRBV5-6 to TRBJ1-4, with 7 bases lining up with TRBD1. This CDR3 has 15 amino acids. Trimming cost V 3 bases and J 8 bases; bases outside gene matches: 10. Germline loops: CDR1 SGHDT, CDR2 YYEEEE. The CDR3 reads CASSWGTAVDEKLFF. CDR3 nucleotide sequence: TGTGCCAGCAGCTGGGGGACAGCTGTCGACGAAAAACTGTTTTTT.

This chain links TRBV28 with TRBJ1-6; 7 bases are shared with TRBD1. Trimming at V came to 3 bases and at J to 9 bases, leaving 8 bases not matched to a gene. This CDR3 has 15 amino acids. Looked up from germline, CDR1 is MDHEN and CDR2 is SYDVKM. DNA of the CDR3: TGTGCCAGCAGTTTTCGAGACAGGGTTAGTTCACCCCTCCACTTT. As protein: CASSFRDRVSSPLHF.

Of note for this clone: One end of the junction varies from germline; a read error may be responsible. The V call is TRBV2, the J call TRBJ2-1; 10 bases match TRBD1. Germline V gene data show CDR1 as SNHLY and CDR2 as FYNNEI. This CDR3 comprises 14 residues. CDR3 residues: CASRGTGEGNGQFF. CDR3 nucleotides: TGTGCCAGCAGGGGGACAGGGGAGGGGAATGGGCAGTTCTTC.

This clone was observed a single time. The rearrangement joins TRBV6-6 to TRBJ1-3, with D perhaps TRBD1 (5 bases). The CDR3 has 18 residues. Per germline, CDR1 MNHNY and CDR2 SVGAGI (reference sequence). Deletions cut 6 bases from V and 1 base from J, with 22 bases between. CDR3 sequence reads: CASRRRRQGTHSGNTIYF. CDR3 nucleotides: TGTGCCAGCAGGCGACGACGCCAGGGAACCCATTCTGGAAACACCATATATTTT.

The chain uses TRBV6-5 and TRBJ2-2; 7 positions agree with TRBD2. CDR3 length: 15 amino acids. After removal of 6 bases from V and 1 base from J, the junction contained 5 bases not matched to a gene. CDR1 is MNHEY, CDR2 SVGAGI, per germline. CDR3 coding DNA: TGTGCCAGCAGGGGGTCTAGCGGGAACACCGGGGAGCTGTTTTTT. Translated, it gives CASRGSSGNTGELFF.

This rearrangement joins TRBV5-5 to TRBJ2-7; TRBD1 matches at 8 bases. V lost 0 bases, J lost 2 bases, and 4 bases stayed unmatched. CDR1 is SGHKS and CDR2 is YYEKEE in the germline V gene (reference sequence). The CDR3 contains 15 residues. The CDR3 loop reads CASSLAGQVPYEQYF. In DNA form, the CDR3 reads TGTGCCAGCAGCTTGGCGGGACAGGTTCCCTACGAGCAGTACTTC. The whole variable domain, remainder taken from reference TRBV5-5 and TRBJ2-7, is DAGVTQSPTHLIKTRGQQVTLRCSPISGHKSVSWYQQVLGQGPQFIFQYYEKEERGRGNFPDRFSARQFPNYSSELNVNALLLGDSALYLCASSLAGQVPYEQYFGPGTRLTVT.

The chain couples TRBV19 to TRBJ2-1; 7 nucleotides match TRBD1. CDR1 and CDR2 (germline): LNHDA, SQIVND (reference sequence). Unmatched junction bases numbered 6, after V lost 0 bases and J lost 4 bases. The CDR3 loop spans 16 amino acids. CDR3 nucleotide sequence: TGTGCCAGTAGTATAGAACAGGGGCTAGGGTACAATGAGCAGTTCTTC. Protein sequence: CASSIEQGLGYNEQFF.

The chain links TRBV5-6 to TRBJ1-1; D not resolved. This CDR3 is 13 amino acids long. Germline V gene data show CDR1 as SGHDT and CDR2 as YYEEEE. Between the trimmed V and J ends, which lost 0 bases and 2 bases, there was a span of 5 bases. This CDR3 reads CASSLDSNTEAFF. CDR3 nucleotide sequence: TGTGCCAGCAGCTTGGACAGTAACACTGAAGCTTTCTTT.

The V and J genes are TRBV9 and TRBJ1-6, with D hard to call. In germline, CDR1 is SGDLS, CDR2 YYNGEE. This CDR3 is built from 14 residues. Trimming cost V 0 bases and J 6 bases, with 7 bases left between them. DNA of the CDR3: TGTGCCAGCAGCGTAGGGGGAGCTAATTCACCCCTCCACTTT. It encodes CASSVGGANSPLHF.

In its sample, this clone was seen once. The rearrangement joins TRBV11-2 to TRBJ1-2; 8 bases agree with TRBD1. The CDR3 is 14 residues long. V shed 5 bases, J shed 4 bases, and the junction held 6 bases outside the gene matches. Germline V gene lookup returns CDR1 SGHAT and CDR2 FQNNGV. The CDR3 protein is CASSPGQGGYGYTF. CDR3 in DNA: TGTGCCAGCAGCCCAGGACAGGGTGGCTATGGCTACACCTTC.

The CDR3 DNA reads as TGTGCCATCGGGCCCCAGGGTCACTATGGCTACACCTTC. Amino acids: CAIGPQGHYGYTF. The chain uses TRBV10-3 and TRBJ1-2, with D maybe TRBD1 (5 bases). V lost 8 bases and J lost 3, with 13 bases in between. The CDR3 covers 13 residues. CDR1 is ENHRY, CDR2 SYGVKD, per germline.

The V and J genes are TRBV25-1 and TRBJ1-2; D not resolved. The CDR3 spans 15 residues. CDR1 MGHDK and CDR2 SYGVNS come from the germline V gene. V lost 1 base and J 4 bases, leaving 13 bases between the germline ends. The DNA for the CDR3 is TGTGCCAGCAGTGAATCGGGAACATATGGCTATGGCTACACCTTC. Translation: CASSESGTYGYGYTF.